The subject of this entry is one T cell receptor beta chain. Its antigen is unidentified. This sample is part of a study of T-cell reconstitution after alpha-beta-depleted transplantation in children. Study-wide findings and caveats: TCRbeta diversity was high at day 60 in some patients (a result of surviving recipient T cells and thymic progenitors). Newly made T cells mostly supplied T-cell counts and diversity one year after transplant.

Unique molecular identifiers were incorporated when the TCRbeta library was constructed. TCRdb recomputed calls from the PCR reads with MiXCR, one row per CDR3 protein. The sample shows hundreds of thousands of distinct CDR3 sequences, 10% to 15% of them seen only once. CDR3 length: 15 residues. V dropped 4 bases and J dropped 2; count of bases not matched to a gene: 7. The germline CDR1 and CDR2 sequences are SGHDT and YYEEEE. The sequence was collected from a girl aged 2-10 years with congenital amegakaryocytic thrombocytopenia, due to receive a stem cell transplant. The J gene is TRBJ2-3, the V gene TRBV5-6, with TRBD2 identical over 7 bases. The source was PBMCs, collected before TCRalphabeta/CD19-depleted stem cell transplant. The CDR3 loop is CASSTLAEITDTQYF. CDR3 bases: TGTGCCAGCAGCACCCTAGCGGAGATCACAGATACGCAGTATTTT.